The clone carrying this T cell receptor beta chain was detected only once. The CDR3 sequence is 15 residues long. With V trimmed by 6 bases and J by 1 base, 8 bases remained unmatched. Germline V CDR1 and CDR2: MNHEY, SVGAGI. Profiled with immunoSEQ multiplex PCR; TCRdb holds only in-frame clones, not every one. In the table there are around 340,000 clones, approximately 86% of which are singletons. This specimen belongs to a study of blood T cell repertoires in COVID-19. Study context: PBMCs, B-cell-depleted T cells, or T cells provided the cDNA or gDNA that made up the material.

In terms of age and location, participants ranged from roughly 18 to 95 years and lived in approximately 24 US areas. The V and J genes are TRBV6-5 and TRBJ2-5; 7 positions match TRBD2. The receptor was derived from a woman aged 40-49 years with acute COVID-19. The sample taken for sequencing was PBMCs or T cells enriched from blood (not recorded which). The CDR3 coding sequence is TGTGCCAGCAGCCTCGGGGGGATAGTCCAAGAGACCCAGTACTTC. Protein sequence: CASSLGGIVQETQYF.